This is a list of T cell receptor beta chains from one sample in a study of OX40 agonist ivuxolimab in advanced cancers. TCRdb keeps only in-frame clones here, not all; method: immunoSEQ multiplex PCR. In the table there are 60,000 to 85,000 clones, roughly 80% of which are singletons. The sample was CD4+ or CD8+ T cells sorted from blood, taken in a trial of the OX40 agonist ivuxolimab. These receptors all stem from an adult with an advanced solid tumor such as melanoma, head and neck, liver or kidney cancer. Both conserved end residues are trimmed from each CDR3. A D gene is named only where the DNA matches it firmly.

CDR3aa,v_gene,d_gene,j_gene
ASSVTYEQY,TRBV2,.,TRBJ2-7
ASSLGTEAF,TRBV11-2,.,TRBJ1-1
ASSPGTGENYEQY,TRBV19,TRBD1,TRBJ2-7
ASSPALAGATGELF,TRBV18,TRBD2,TRBJ2-2
ASSALANSPLH,TRBV7-6,.,TRBJ1-6
ASSGTSPNTGELF,TRBV2,TRBD2,TRBJ2-2
SVEQQPDYTEAF,TRBV29-1,.,TRBJ1-1
ASSNRGPSSYNSPLH,TRBV7-2,TRBD1,TRBJ1-6
ASSFSLDKQY,TRBV11-2,.,TRBJ2-7
ASSLRQGGNTIY,TRBV19,TRBD1,TRBJ1-3
ASSSTGTPSYNEQF,TRBV5-1,.,TRBJ2-1
ASSLWGGDTQY,TRBV6-5,.,TRBJ2-3
ASGRTGSPTYEQY,TRBV7-6,.,TRBJ2-7
ASSPSTGTLYEQY,TRBV6-5,.,TRBJ2-7
ASSPYVEPEFEQY,TRBV28,.,TRBJ2-7
ASSRQGALNSPLH,TRBV6-5,TRBD1,TRBJ1-6
ASSDSGDRKF,TRBV2,.,TRBJ2-1
ASSLEQGLAVGETQY,TRBV5-1,.,TRBJ2-5
ASTLAGVNTGELF,TRBV27,TRBD2,TRBJ2-2
ASSLTWDSSEQY,TRBV27,TRBD1,TRBJ2-7
ASSRGLGVGEQY,TRBV14,.,TRBJ2-7
ASSFQVPTGGFSPLH,TRBV7-8,TRBD1,TRBJ1-6
ASSPGDGEAF,TRBV4-3,.,TRBJ1-1
ASILGQDSNQPQH,TRBV5-1,TRBD1,TRBJ1-5
ASSLEPQETQY,TRBV7-3,.,TRBJ2-5
ASSITKDTYGYT,TRBV19,.,TRBJ1-2
ASSEPSGSSDEKLF,TRBV6-1,.,TRBJ1-4
ASSPTLESGYT,TRBV7-9,.,TRBJ1-2
ASSLVFLAGGLGGELF,TRBV5-6,TRBD2,TRBJ2-2
ASSATGGSYEQY,TRBV10-2,TRBD1,TRBJ2-7
ATSRDPAGAQETQY,TRBV15,TRBD2,TRBJ2-5
ASNLGQGGAGELF,TRBV28,TRBD1,TRBJ2-2
AAGEELNTEAF,TRBV19,.,TRBJ1-1
ASSVTGISTDTQY,TRBV9,.,TRBJ2-3
ASGTYSTDTQY,TRBV2,.,TRBJ2-3
ASRGLAGAYNEQF,TRBV2,TRBD2,TRBJ2-1
ASSFQGNQNYGYT,TRBV5-1,.,TRBJ1-2
ASNPGTNYGYT,TRBV5-1,.,TRBJ1-2
ASAHRENTEAF,TRBV5-1,.,TRBJ1-1
ASSLGRGRNTEAF,TRBV7-2,TRBD1,TRBJ1-1
AIRFLGGPSYNEQF,TRBV10-3,.,TRBJ2-1
ASSHWTDYNSPLH,TRBV18,.,TRBJ1-6
AWTGGLALKNEQF,TRBV30,TRBD1,TRBJ2-1
ARAHGGDDEKLF,TRBV2,.,TRBJ1-4
ASSLAQGIQPQH,TRBV5-1,.,TRBJ1-5
ATGKGQQETQY,TRBV27,.,TRBJ2-5
ASSLVPTGVGNTIY,TRBV7-2,TRBD1,TRBJ1-3
ASSSGRQGQYNEQF,TRBV13,.,TRBJ2-1
VTSSDMNTEAF,TRBV7-2,.,TRBJ1-1
ASSVDTGANVLT,TRBV9,.,TRBJ2-6
ASMQGYNEQF,TRBV19,.,TRBJ2-1
ASGGGRAEAF,TRBV7-9,.,TRBJ1-1
ASSIQGNTEAF,TRBV19,.,TRBJ1-1